This T cell receptor (beta chain) was retrieved from a study of regulatory T cells in long-lasting Graves disease. Study-wide results and limits: TCR diversity was lower in persistent than newly diagnosed Graves' disease. Patients with persistent disease showed a bias toward TRBV28, TRBJ1-2 and TRBJ2-5.

Time point here: persistent/refractory GD, antithyroid drugs over 5 years with positive TRAb. There was RNA extracted from PBMCs, and the TCR library was made from it. The CDR3 is 16 amino acids. V lost 2 bases and J lost 1, with 15 bases in between. The germline V gene encodes CDR1 SGDLS and CDR2 YYNGEE. TCR beta libraries were built with iRepertoire HTBI primers and Arm-PCR of CDR3 regions. In TCRdb, the multiplex PCR reads were re-called with MiXCR into one record per CDR3 protein. The table has hundreds of thousands of distinct CDR3 sequences, approximately 29% seen once. A note on this clonotype: Its antigen is currently unknown.

The sequence was obtained from a female donor with Graves disease. This specimen consisted of peripheral blood mononuclear cells (PBMCs), obtained when the disease was refractory, from a patient treated with antithyroid drugs. The chain carries TRBV9 and TRBJ1-1; a weak D match, TRBD1 (5 bases). This CDR3 reads CASSVGGPAPNTEAFF. CDR3 coding DNA: TGTGCCAGCAGCGTTGGGGGTCCCGCCCCGAACACTGAAGCTTTCTTT.